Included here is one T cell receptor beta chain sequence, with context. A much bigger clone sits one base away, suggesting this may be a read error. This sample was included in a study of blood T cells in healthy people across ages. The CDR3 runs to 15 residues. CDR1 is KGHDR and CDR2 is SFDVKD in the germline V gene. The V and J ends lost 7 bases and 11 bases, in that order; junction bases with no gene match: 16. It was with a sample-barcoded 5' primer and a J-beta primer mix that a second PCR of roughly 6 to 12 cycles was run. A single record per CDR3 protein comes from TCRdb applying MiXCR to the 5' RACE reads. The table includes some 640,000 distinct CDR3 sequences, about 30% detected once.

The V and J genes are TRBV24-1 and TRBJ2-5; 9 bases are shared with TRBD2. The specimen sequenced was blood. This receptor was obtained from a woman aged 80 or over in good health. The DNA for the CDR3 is TGTGCCACCAGCGTATGGGCGGGGGGGTCGGAGGAGCAGTACTTC. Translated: CATSVWAGGSEEQYF.